This passage covers 4 T cell receptor beta chains from one sample sequenced in a study of blood T cell repertoires in COVID-19. Assay used: immunoSEQ multiplex PCR; TCRdb lists only in-frame clones, some missing. The sample shows about 260,000 clones, about 90% of them seen only once. Sequenced material: peripheral blood. Receptor source: a woman aged 25 to 39 with COVID-19, enrolled during active disease.

The chain combines TRBV6-2 or TRBV6-3 with TRBJ2-7; 8 nucleotides line up with TRBD1. This CDR3 has 15 residues. The junction had 9 bases not matched to a gene; V was cut back by 4 bases and J by 4 bases. From germline, CDR1 is MNHEY and CDR2 SVGEGT. The DNA for the CDR3 is TGTGCCAGCAGTTTCTCGACAGGGGCGGTGTACGAGCAGTACTTC. This translates into CASSFSTGAVYEQYF.

This clone was counted once. The chain combines TRBV9 with TRBJ2-5; maybe TRBD1 (8 bases). The length of the CDR3 is 15 residues. The germline gives CDR1 SGDLS, CDR2 YYNGEE. V shed 4 bases and J shed 7 bases, with 20 bases lying between them. The CDR3 DNA reads TGTGCCAGCAGCCCTCAGGACAGGGAGGGAGGGACCCAGTACTTC. Residues: CASSPQDREGGTQYF.

This rearrangement joins TRBV3-1 (or the pseudogene TRBV3-2) to TRBJ2-7, with a tentative D call TRBD1 (5 bases). The germline V gene encodes CDR1 LGHDT and CDR2 YNNKEL (reference sequence). CDR3 length: 14 amino acids. V was shortened by 2 bases and J by 4 bases, with 12 bases between the two germline ends. The CDR3 is CASSQSPQGYEQYF. As DNA, the CDR3 is TGTGCCAGCAGCCAAAGTCCCCAGGGATACGAGCAGTACTTC.

The genes are TRBV6-6 and TRBJ2-7; D uncertain. The V end was cut by 4 bases, the J end by 7 bases, with 8 bases between. The length of the CDR3 is 11 residues. Germline CDR1 MNHNY, CDR2 SVGAGI (reference sequence). CDR3 bases: TGTGCCAGCAGTTCGAGACTGGAGCAGTACTTC. It specifies CASSSRLEQYF.